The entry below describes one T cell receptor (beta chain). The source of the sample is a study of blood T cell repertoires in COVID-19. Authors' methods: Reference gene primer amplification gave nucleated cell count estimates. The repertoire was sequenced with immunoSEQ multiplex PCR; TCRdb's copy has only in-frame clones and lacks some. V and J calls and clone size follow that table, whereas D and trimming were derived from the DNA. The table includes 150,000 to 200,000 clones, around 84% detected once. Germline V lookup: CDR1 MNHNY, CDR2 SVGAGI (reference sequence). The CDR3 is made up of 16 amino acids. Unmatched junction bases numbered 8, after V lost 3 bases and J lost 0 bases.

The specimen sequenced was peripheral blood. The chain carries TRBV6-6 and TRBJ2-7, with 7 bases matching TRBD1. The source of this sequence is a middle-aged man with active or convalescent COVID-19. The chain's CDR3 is CASSYRDSSSSYEQYF. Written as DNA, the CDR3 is TGTGCCAGCAGTTATCGGGACAGCTCCAGCTCCTACGAGCAGTACTTC.